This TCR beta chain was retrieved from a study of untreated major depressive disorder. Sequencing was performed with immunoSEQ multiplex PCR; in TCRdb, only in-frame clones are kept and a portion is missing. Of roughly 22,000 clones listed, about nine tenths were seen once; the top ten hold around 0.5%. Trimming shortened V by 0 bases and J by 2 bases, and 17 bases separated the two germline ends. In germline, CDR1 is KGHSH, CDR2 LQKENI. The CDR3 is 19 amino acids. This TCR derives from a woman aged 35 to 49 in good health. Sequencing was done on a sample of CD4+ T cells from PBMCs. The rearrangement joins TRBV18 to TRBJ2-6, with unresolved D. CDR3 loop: CASSPPLAGFSPGANVLTF. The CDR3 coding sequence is TGTGCCAGCTCACCACCGTTGGCCGGGTTTTCGCCTGGGGCCAACGTCCTGACTTTC.